This entry describes one T cell receptor (beta chain). The data belong to a study of blood T cell repertoires in COVID-19. Study-wide context: There were acute and convalescent COVID-19 samples, and they came from the United States, Italy and Spain.

Original analysis: Nucleated cell number was recorded as an estimate derived from reference gene primer amplification. The method was immunoSEQ multiplex PCR; TCRdb's version includes in-frame clones alone and lacks a portion of them. V and J calls plus clone size are reproduced from that table; the DNA served to infer D and trimming. The table shows hundreds of thousands of clones, with just under 90% occurring only once. The germline gives CDR1 SGHAT, CDR2 FQNNGV. With 8 bases clipped from V and 3 bases from J, the junction kept 6 bases outside the gene matches. The CDR3 extends over 13 amino acids.

The chain combines TRBV11-2 with TRBJ2-7, with 8 bases fitting TRBD1. The sequence was obtained from a man in his 60s who had recovered from COVID-19. Specimen: peripheral blood. Here the CDR3 DNA reads TGTGCCAGCCAACCAGGGGGCGGCTACGAGCAGTACTTC. The encoded protein is CASQPGGGYEQYF.